This TCR beta chain was recovered during a study of long-term antiretroviral therapy in people with HIV (dated by TCRdb to 2022 to 2024). General notes on the study: The earliest samples were collected roughly a decade before the 2015 WHO recommendation for immediate ART, at a time when ART was usually postponed until CD4 counts fell. No cross-contamination during QIAcube processing turned up in test extractions that ran a monoclonal T-cell line alongside around 32 polyclonal samples. A total of 150 to 200 cryopreserved PBMC samples came from 25 to 35 adults with confirmed HIV infection and were collected serially over a mean of roughly 6 years (range 1-12). Among the roughly 30 participants with HIV, around 10 were female. Whether ART initiation and durable HIV suppression were associated with changes in peripheral blood TRB repertoire composition and diversity was tested in a retrospective serial study.

In the germline V gene, CDR1 corresponds to MNHNS and CDR2 to SASEGT. Unmatched junction bases come to 5, with V trimmed by 1 base and J by 0 bases. From cysteine to phenylalanine, the CDR3 is 17 amino acids long. Only the CDR3 DNA stays, 51 bases, in frame from base 1. Sequencing of the TRB variable region was done with the immunoSEQ hsTCRB v3.0 assay at survey level resolution. TRB sequencing targeted a depth of 40,000-50,000 T-cell genomes per sample. TRB libraries were pooled and sequenced on an Illumina MiSeq using a v3 150-cycle kit. Per the source publication's procedure: Repertoire analysis was run in R within a reproducible Nextflow workflow that covered QC, data transformation and analysis. LymphoSeq2, an R package for exploring AIRR-Seq data, was used to implement custom analyses. A few samples that produced fewer than 5000 total TRB sequences were removed, so some 190 HIV repertoires were analyzed. Among the roughly 190 retained HIV repertoires, 55 to 65 were collected before ART initiation and roughly 130 were collected after ART initiation. Repertoires were downsampled to 5000 TRB nucleotide sequences, and summary statistics were averaged over 100 downsampling iterations. The analysis kept only TRB sequences whose CDR3 regions were at least seven amino acids long. Diversity was measured with a Shannon entropy-derived clonality score and the Gini coefficient. In the repertoire networks, any two of the top 5000 CDR3 amino acid sequences were linked whenever the two sequences differed by an edit distance of one. Antigen specificity groups and MHC restriction were predicted for TRB CDR3 amino acid sequences with GLIPH2. To flag known CMV, EBV, HIV or tissue antigen associations, CDR3 amino acid sequences were matched against VDJdb and McPAS-TCR. Pre-ART, post-ART and control groups were compared with Wilcoxon signed-rank tests and Holm-Bonferroni correction. Sourced from immuneACCESS, this table was stored by TCRdb with only in-frame sequences that have V and J called. A share of the clones is absent; for the studies checked, an unresolved V gene accounts for under half, and the remainder has no known explanation. Clonal size and the V and J genes are those of that table, whereas D and trimming came from the DNA. The sample table lists around 26,000 clones, approximately 93% of them with a count of one. The ten largest clones take up 7% to 10% of the sample.

To note about this clone: The antigen it recognizes is unknown. Per-nucleotide qualities are absent, and no much larger clonotype sits a single base away.

To be included, a participant needed at least one PBMC sample from before ART initiation plus at least two post-ART samples. Treatment was received in the United States of America by all participants with HIV. Before DNA extraction, cryopreserved samples containing about 1-10 million PBMC were thawed and washed. At the time of the earliest PBMC sample, participants with HIV were aged between about 23 and 55 years. PBMC samples from each participant spanned 1-4 timepoints before ART initiation and 2-8 timepoints after ART initiation, with a median of 7 samples. For every participant, serial HIV viral load, CD4+ T-cell count, ART history and demographic data were obtained. A Qiagen kit on a QIAcube was used to extract genomic DNA from unsorted PBMC, with samples processed in batches of 12. Study-wide findings and limitations: Inferences about post-ART repertoire changes were limited because no data were available on ART adherence, viral resistance or therapy changes. HIV repertoires had narrower CDR3 length ranges than controls, and the network structure suggested an antigen-experienced repertoire that shifted only slightly toward naive after ART. The samples span the years 2004 to 2017, and the ART regimens used at that time may not be as effective as current regimens. Expanded TRB clones identified before ART initiation dominated the repertoire across all time points, though the dominance fluctuated and decreased in many PLHIV after ART. Since PBMC availability was limited, sequencing covered only the TCR beta chain, with no alpha chain pairing. Because pre-ART samples had limited cell numbers, profiling was done on unsorted PBMC rather than on sorted CD4+ and CD8+ T cells. A significant increase in TRB diversity was found to be associated with ART initiation, although TRB diversity was observed to remain significantly below that of transplant donor controls even after long-term ART.

The specimen comprised unsorted PBMCs, sampled 7.6 years after starting antiretroviral therapy. Recombination connected TRBV6-1 to TRBJ1-3; 8 bases in the middle match TRBD1. This clonotype originated in a woman in her thirties or forties with HIV. CDR3 sequence: CASSEVGQVNSGNTIYF. The bases read TGTGCCAGCAGTGAAGTGGGACAGGTCAACTCTGGAAACACCATATATTTT.